A selection of T cell receptor beta chains follows, all from one sample in a study of T cell responses to AZD1222 COVID-19 vaccine. Profiled with immunoSEQ multiplex PCR; TCRdb holds only in-frame clones, not every one. Of 95,000 to 110,000 clones listed, 70% to 90% were seen once; the top ten hold around 4.9%. The sample here was peripheral blood, taken 28 days after the second AZD1222 dose. The receptors here all came from an adult who received the AZD1222 COVID-19 vaccine. Both conserved end residues are part of each CDR3. Fields, in order: D gene, V gene, CDR3 protein. D genes are given only for firm matches.

>TRBD1|TRBV10-3
CAIRFSGGGDTGELFF
>NA|TRBV10-2
CASSESRGAFDGYTF
>TRBD2|TRBV27
CASSLVSGVSETQYF
>NA|TRBV7-8
CASRSTRRNEQFF
>TRBD1|TRBV9
CASSPDRGDYGYTF
>TRBD2|TRBV3-1/TRBV3-2
CASSTAGGLGSYNEQFF
>NA|TRBV27
CASTRWGSDPAGYTF
>NA|TRBV28
CASSFGMVNQPQHF
>TRBD1|TRBV6-5
CASSYTRTGEQYF
>NA|TRBV30
CAWSDPSSGQETQYF
>TRBD2|TRBV19
CASKERGVSSTDTQYF
>NA|TRBV18
CASSNQRTASGNTIYF
>NA|TRBV10-3
CAISEGGQGTYGYTF
>NA|TRBV6-5
CASSYFDGAQPQHF
>TRBD1|TRBV3-1/TRBV3-2
CASSLPGQGAGDTQYF
>NA|TRBV4-1
CASSQGTANTEAFF
>NA|TRBV2
CASSAGQTQETQYF